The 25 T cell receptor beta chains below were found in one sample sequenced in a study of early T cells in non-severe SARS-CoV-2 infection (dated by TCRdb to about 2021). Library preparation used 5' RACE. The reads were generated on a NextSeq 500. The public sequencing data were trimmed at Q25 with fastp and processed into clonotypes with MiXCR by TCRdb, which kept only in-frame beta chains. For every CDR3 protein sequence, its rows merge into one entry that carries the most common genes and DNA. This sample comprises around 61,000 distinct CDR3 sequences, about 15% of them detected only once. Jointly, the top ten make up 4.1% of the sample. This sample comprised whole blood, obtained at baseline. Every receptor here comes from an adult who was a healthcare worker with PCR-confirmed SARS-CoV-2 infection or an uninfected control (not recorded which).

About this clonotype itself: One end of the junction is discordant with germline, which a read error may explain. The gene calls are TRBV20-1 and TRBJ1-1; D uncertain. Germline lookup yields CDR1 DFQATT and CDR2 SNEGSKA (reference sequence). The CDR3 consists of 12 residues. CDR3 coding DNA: TGCAGTTCTAGAGCCGGGAACACTGAAGCTTTCTTT. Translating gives CSSRAGNTEAFF.

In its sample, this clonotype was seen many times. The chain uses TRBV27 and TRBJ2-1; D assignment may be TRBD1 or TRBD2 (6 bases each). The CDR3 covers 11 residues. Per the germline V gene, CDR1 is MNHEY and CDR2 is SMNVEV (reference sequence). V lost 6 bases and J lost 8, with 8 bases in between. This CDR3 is CASRGGHEQFF. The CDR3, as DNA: TGTGCCAGCAGGGGGGGCCATGAGCAGTTCTTC.

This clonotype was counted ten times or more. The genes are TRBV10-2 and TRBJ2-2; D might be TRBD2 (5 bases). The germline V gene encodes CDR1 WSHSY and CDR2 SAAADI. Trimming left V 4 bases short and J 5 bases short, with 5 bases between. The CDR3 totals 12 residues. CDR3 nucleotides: TGCGCCAGCAGTGGGAGGACCGGGGAGCTGTTTTTT. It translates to CASSGRTGELFF.

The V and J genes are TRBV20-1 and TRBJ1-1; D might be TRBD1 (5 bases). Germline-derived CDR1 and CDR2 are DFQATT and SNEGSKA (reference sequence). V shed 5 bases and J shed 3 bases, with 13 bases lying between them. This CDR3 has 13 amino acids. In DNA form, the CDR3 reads TGCAGTGCTGGAGGGACCGTGGACACTGAAGCTTTCTTT. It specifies CSAGGTVDTEAFF.

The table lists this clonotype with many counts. This CDR3 reads CASSRGQFTDTQYF. The CDR3 DNA is TGTGCCAGCAGCCGGGGTCAATTTACAGATACGCAGTATTTT. The rearrangement joins TRBV3-1 to TRBJ2-3; no firm D call. From germline, CDR1 is LGHDT and CDR2 YNNKEL (reference sequence). The ends were cut back, 4 bases at V and 3 bases at J, with 11 bases in the middle. This CDR3 has 14 residues.

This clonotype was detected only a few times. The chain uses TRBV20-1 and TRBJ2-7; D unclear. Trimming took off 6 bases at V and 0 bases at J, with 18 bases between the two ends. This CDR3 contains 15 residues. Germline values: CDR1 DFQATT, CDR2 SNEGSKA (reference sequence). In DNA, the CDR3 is TGCAGTGCATTATCGCGGTCTGTGGTCTCCTACGAGCAGTACTTC. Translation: CSALSRSVVSYEQYF.

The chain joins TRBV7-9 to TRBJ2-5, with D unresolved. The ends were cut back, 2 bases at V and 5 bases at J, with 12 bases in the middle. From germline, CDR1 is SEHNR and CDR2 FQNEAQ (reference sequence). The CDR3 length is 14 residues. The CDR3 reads CASSLLGIFETQYF. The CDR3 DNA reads TGTGCCAGCAGCTTATTAGGGATATTCGAGACCCAGTACTTC.

CDR3 amino acids: CASSDVVHRSDTQYF. CDR3 nucleotide sequence: TGTGCCAGCAGTGACGTGGTTCATAGGTCAGATACGCAGTATTTT. The chain carries TRBV2 and TRBJ2-3; D unresolved. Germline CDR1 and CDR2: SNHLY and FYNNEI. This CDR3 has 15 amino acids. Trimming pared 3 bases from V and 4 bases from J, leaving 14 bases between.

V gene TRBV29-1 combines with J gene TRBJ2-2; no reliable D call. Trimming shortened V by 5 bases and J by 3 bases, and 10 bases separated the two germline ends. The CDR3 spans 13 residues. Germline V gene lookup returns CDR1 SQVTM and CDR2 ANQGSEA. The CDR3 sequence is CSVWQAHTGELFF. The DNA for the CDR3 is TGCAGCGTTTGGCAGGCTCACACCGGGGAGCTGTTTTTT.

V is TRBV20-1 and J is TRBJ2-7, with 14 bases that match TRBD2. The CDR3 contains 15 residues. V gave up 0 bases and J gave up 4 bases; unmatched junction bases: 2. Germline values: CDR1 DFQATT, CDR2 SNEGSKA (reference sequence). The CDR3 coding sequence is TGCAGTGCTAGAGATCGACTAGCGGGAGGGTACGAGCAGTACTTC. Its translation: CSARDRLAGGYEQYF.

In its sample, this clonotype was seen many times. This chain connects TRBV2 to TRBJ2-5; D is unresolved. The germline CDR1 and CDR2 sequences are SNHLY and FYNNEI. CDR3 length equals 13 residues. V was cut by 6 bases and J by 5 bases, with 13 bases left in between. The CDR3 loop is CASSLTTAETQYF. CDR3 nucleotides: TGTGCCAGCAGCCTCACTACGGCGGAGACCCAGTACTTC.

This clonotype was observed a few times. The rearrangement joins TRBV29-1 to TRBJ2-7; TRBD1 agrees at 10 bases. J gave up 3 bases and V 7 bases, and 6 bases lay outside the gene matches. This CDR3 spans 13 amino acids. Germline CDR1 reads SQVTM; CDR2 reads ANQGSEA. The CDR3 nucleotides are TGCAGCGCCCGGGGGACAGGGGTCTACGAGCAGTACTTC. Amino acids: CSARGTGVYEQYF.

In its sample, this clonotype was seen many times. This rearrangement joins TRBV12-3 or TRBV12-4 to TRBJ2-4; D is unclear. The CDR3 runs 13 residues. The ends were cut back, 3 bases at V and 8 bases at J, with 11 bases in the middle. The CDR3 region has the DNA TGTGCCAGCAGTTTGTCCAGCCTTTACATTCAGTACTTC. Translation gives CASSLSSLYIQYF.

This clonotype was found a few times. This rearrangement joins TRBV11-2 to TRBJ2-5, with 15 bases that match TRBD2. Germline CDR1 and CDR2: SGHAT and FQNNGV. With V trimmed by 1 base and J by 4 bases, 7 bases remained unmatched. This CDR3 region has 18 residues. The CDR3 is CASSLGPGLAGGLETQYF. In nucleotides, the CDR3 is TGTGCCAGCAGCTTAGGCCCGGGACTAGCGGGAGGCTTAGAGACCCAGTACTTC.

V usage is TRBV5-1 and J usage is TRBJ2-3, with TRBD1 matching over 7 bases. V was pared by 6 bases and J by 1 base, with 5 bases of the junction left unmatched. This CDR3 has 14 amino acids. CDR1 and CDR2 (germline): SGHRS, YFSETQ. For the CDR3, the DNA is TGCGCCAGCAACGACAGGGCAGGCACAGATACGCAGTATTTT. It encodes CASNDRAGTDTQYF.

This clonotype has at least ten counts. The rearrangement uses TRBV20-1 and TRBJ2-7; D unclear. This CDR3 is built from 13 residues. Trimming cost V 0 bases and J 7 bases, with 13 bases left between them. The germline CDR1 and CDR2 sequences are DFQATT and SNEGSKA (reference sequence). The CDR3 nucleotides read TGCAGTGCTAGAGATGGGCTAGGTTATGAGCAGTACTTC. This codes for CSARDGLGYEQYF.

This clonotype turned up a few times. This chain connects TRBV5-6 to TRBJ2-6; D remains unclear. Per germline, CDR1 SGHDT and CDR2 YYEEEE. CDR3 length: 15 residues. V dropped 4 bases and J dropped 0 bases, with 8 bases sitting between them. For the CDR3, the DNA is TGTGCCAGCAGCATGAAGATCTCTGGGGCCAACGTCCTGACTTTC. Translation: CASSMKISGANVLTF.

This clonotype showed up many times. This CDR3 is CASSFGQDPDTQYF. In DNA, the CDR3 is TGTGCCAGCAGCTTCGGACAGGACCCAGATACGCAGTATTTT. V is TRBV7-2 and J is TRBJ2-3; TRBD1 matches at 7 bases. From germline, CDR1 is SGHTA and CDR2 FQGNSA. This CDR3 is 14 amino acids long. The ends lost 3 bases at V and 4 bases at J; junction bases unmatched: 4.

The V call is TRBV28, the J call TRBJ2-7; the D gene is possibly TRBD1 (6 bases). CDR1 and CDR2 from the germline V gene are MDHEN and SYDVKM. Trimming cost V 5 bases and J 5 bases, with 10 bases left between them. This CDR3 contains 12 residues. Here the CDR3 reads CASSRTENEQYF. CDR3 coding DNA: TGTGCCAGCAGTCGGACAGAGAACGAGCAGTACTTC.

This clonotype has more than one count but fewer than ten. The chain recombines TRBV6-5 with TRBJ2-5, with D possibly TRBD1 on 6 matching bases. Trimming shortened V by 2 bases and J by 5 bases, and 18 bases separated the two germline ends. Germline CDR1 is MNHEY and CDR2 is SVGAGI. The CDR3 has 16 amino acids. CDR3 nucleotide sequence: TGTGCCAGCAGTTACACGGACAGTAGGGGCGGGGAGACCCAGTACTTC. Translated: CASSYTDSRGGETQYF.

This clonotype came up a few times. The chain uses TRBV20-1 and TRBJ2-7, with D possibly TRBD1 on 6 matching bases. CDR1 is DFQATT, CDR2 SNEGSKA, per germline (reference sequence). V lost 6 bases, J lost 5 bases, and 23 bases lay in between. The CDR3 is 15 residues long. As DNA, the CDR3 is TGCAGTGCAGGTGGACAGAGAACACTCAAAGACGAGCAGTACTTC. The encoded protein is CSAGGQRTLKDEQYF.

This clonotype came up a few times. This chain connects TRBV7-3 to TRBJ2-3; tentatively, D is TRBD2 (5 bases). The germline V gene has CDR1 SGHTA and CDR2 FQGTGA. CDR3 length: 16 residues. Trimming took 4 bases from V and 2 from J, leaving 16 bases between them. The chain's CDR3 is CASSSGLSRSTDTQYF. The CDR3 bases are TGTGCCAGCAGCTCCGGACTTTCGAGGTCCACAGATACGCAGTATTTT.

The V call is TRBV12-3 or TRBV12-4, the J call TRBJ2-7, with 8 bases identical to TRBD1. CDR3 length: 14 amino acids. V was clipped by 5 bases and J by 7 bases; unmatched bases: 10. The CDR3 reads CASSLRQGTDEQYF. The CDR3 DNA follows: TGTGCCAGCAGTCTAAGACAGGGGACCGATGAGCAGTACTTC.

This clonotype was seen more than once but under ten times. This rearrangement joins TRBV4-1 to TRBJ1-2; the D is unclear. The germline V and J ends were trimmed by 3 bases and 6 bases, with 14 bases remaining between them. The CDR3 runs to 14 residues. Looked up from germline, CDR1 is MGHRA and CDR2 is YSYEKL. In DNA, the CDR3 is TGCGCCAGCAGCCAGATAGGCGCAGACCATGGCTACACCTTC. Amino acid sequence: CASSQIGADHGYTF.

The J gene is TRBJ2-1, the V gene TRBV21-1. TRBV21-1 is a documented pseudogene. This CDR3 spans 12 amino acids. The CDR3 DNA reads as TGTGCCAGCAGAGGGTGGGTGAATGAGCAGTTCTTC. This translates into CASRGWVNEQFF.